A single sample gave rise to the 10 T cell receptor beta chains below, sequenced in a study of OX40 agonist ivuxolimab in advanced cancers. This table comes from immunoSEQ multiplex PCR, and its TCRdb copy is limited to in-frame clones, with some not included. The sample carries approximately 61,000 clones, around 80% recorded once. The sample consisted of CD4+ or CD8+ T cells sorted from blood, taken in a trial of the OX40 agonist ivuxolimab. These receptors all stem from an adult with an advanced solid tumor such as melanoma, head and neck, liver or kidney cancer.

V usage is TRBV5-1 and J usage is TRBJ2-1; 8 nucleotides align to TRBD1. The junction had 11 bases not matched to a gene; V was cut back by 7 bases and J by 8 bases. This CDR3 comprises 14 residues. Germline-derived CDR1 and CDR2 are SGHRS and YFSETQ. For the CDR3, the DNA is TGCGCCAGCGCGACAGGGGAGCGGTACGATGAGCAGTTCTTC. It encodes CASATGERYDEQFF.

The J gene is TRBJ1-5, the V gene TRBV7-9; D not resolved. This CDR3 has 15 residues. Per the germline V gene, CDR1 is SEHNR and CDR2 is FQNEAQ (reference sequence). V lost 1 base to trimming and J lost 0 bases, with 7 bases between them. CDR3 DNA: TGTGCCAGCAGCTTAGAGGGAAATAGCAATCAGCCCCAGCATTTT. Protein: CASSLEGNSNQPQHF.

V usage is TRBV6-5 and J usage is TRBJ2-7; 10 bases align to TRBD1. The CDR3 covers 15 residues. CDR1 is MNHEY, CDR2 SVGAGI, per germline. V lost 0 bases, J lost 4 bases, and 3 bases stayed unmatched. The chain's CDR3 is CASSYSGTGEYEQYF. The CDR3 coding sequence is TGTGCCAGCAGTTACTCCGGGACAGGGGAATACGAGCAGTACTTC.

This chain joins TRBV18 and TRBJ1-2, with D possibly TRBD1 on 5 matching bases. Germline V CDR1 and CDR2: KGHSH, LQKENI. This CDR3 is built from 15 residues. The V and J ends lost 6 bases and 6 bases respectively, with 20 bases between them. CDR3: CASSRVGTPKDGYTF. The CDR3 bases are TGTGCCAGCTCCCGTGTCGGGACTCCCAAGGATGGCTACACCTTC.

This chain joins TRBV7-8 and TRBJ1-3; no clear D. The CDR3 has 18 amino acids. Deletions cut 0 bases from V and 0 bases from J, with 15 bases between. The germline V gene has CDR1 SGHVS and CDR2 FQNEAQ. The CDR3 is CASSLAWAVTSSGNTIYF. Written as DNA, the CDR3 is TGTGCCAGCAGCTTAGCGTGGGCGGTCACCAGCTCTGGAAACACCATATATTTT.

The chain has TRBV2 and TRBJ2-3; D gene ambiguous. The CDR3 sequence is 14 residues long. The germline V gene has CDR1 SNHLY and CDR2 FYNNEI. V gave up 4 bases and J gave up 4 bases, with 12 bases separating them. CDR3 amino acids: CASSGVVAADTQYF. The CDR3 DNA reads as TGTGCCAGCAGTGGGGTAGTAGCCGCAGATACGCAGTATTTT.

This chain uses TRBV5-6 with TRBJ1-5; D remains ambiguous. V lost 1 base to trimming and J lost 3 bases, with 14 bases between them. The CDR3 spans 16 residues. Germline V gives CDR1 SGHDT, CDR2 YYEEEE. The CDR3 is CASSLRLGSDNQPQHF. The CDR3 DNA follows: TGTGCCAGCAGCTTGAGACTCGGGTCGGACAATCAGCCCCAGCATTTT.

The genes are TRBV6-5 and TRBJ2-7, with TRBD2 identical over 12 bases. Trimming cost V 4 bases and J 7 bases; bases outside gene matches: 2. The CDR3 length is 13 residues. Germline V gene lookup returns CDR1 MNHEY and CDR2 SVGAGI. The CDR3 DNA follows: TGTGCCAGCAGTTTTGGACTAGCGGGGGAGCAGTACTTC. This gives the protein CASSFGLAGEQYF.

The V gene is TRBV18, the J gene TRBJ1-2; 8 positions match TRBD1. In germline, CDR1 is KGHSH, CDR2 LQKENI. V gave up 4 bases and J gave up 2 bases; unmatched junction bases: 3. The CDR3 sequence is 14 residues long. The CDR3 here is CASSRQGLNYGYTF. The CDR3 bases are TGTGCCAGCTCACGACAGGGGCTAAACTATGGCTACACCTTC.

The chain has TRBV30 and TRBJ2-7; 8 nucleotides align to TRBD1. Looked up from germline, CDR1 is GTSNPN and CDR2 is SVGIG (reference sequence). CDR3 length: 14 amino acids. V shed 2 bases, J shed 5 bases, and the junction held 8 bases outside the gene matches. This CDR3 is CAWSRGQARNEQYF. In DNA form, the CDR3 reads TGTGCCTGGAGTAGGGGACAGGCTCGCAACGAGCAGTACTTC.